One and the same sample provided the 21 T cell receptor beta chains below, sequenced in a study of T-cell memory formation after mild COVID-19. TCRdb used MiXCR to reprocess the 5' RACE reads, holding one entry per CDR3 protein. The sample lists roughly 190,000 distinct CDR3 sequences; around 17% were seen once. The sequencing sample was made of PBMCs or a T cell subset sorted from them (not recorded which). The receptors were gathered from an adult woman who had mild COVID-19 (a few samples of this study predate the infection). Cell type and time point are not known.

The CDR3 DNA reads TGTGCCAGCAGTTTTTCACAGGGGCGATATAACTATGGCTACACCTTC. It encodes CASSFSQGRYNYGYTF. The chain uses TRBV6-5 and TRBJ1-2, with 7 bases fitting TRBD1. CDR3 size: 16 residues. Germline V gene sequence: CDR1 MNHEY, CDR2 SVGAGI. V shed 4 bases and J 1 base; nucleotides not matched to a gene: 9.

V and J are TRBV20-1 and TRBJ2-6; D is possibly TRBD1 (6 bases). The CDR3 spans 16 residues. Germline V lookup: CDR1 DFQATT, CDR2 SNEGSKA (reference sequence). The V gene lost 3 bases and the J gene lost 4 bases, with 16 bases spanning the gap. The CDR3 bases are TGCAGTGCTAGGGCCCGCACAGGGCTCGGGGCCAACGTCCTGACTTTC. Residues: CSARARTGLGANVLTF.

The rearrangement uses TRBV6-1 and TRBJ1-6, with D perhaps TRBD1 (6 bases). Germline V gene lookup returns CDR1 MNHNS and CDR2 SASEGT. The germline V and J ends were trimmed by 7 bases and 9 bases, with 13 bases remaining between them. This CDR3 comprises 13 residues. CDR3 in DNA: TGTGCCAGCAACGGGGGCGAGTCTTCACCCCTCCACTTT. Translating it yields CASNGGESSPLHF.

The chain uses TRBV5-1 and TRBJ1-6; 8 bases agree with TRBD1. With V trimmed by 4 bases and J by 1 base, 4 bases remained unmatched. CDR3 length equals 16 residues. The germline V gene encodes CDR1 SGHRS and CDR2 YFSETQ. The CDR3 is CASSPDRASYNSPLHF. The CDR3, as DNA: TGCGCCAGCAGCCCGGACAGGGCGTCCTATAATTCACCCCTCCACTTT. The variable domain in full, completed from reference TRBV5-1 and TRBJ1-6, reads KAGVTQTPRYLIKTRGQQVTLSCSPISGHRSVSWYQQTPGQGLQFLFEYFSETQRNKGNFPGRFSGRQFSNSRSEMNVSTLELGDSALYLCASSPDRASYNSPLHFGNGTRLTVT.

This sequence joins TRBV20-1 and TRBJ1-1, with D hard to call. The CDR3 length is 15 residues. Trimming stripped 6 bases from V and 1 base from J, with 18 bases between. The germline gives CDR1 DFQATT, CDR2 SNEGSKA (reference sequence). The CDR3 protein is CSALPLDGQNTEAFF. The CDR3 region has the DNA TGCAGTGCCCTCCCCCTTGACGGGCAGAACACTGAAGCTTTCTTT.

The chain has TRBV24-1 and TRBJ2-5; 12 bases match TRBD2. Germline assignment: CDR1 KGHDR and CDR2 SFDVKD. This CDR3 is 17 amino acids long. V was pared by 3 bases and J by 0 bases, with 4 bases of the junction left unmatched. The DNA for the CDR3 is TGTGCCACCAGTGATCCTGGGACTAGCGGGTACCAAGAGACCCAGTACTTC. This encodes CATSDPGTSGYQETQYF.

This chain connects TRBV5-1 to TRBJ2-3; perhaps TRBD1 as D (6 bases). The CDR3 sequence is 15 residues long. The germline CDR1 and CDR2 sequences are SGHRS and YFSETQ. The V end was cut by 0 bases, the J end by 2 bases, with 10 bases between. The CDR3 is CASSLVQGFTDTQYF. As DNA, the CDR3 is TGCGCCAGCAGCTTGGTACAGGGATTCACAGATACGCAGTATTTT.

This clonotype has just a few counts. The V and J genes are TRBV7-9 and TRBJ1-5; D gene unclear. The V end lost 1 base, the J end lost 9 bases, and 13 bases lay between the germline ends. This CDR3 is built from 14 residues. Germline V CDR1 and CDR2: SEHNR, FQNEAQ (reference sequence). CDR3 nucleotides: TGTGCCAGCAGCTTAGGTGCAGTCGGTGGGCCCCAGCATTTT. This gives the protein CASSLGAVGGPQHF. Complete variable domain (other parts from reference TRBV7-9 and TRBJ1-5): DTGVSQNPRHKITKRGQNVTFRCDPISEHNRLYWYRQTLGQGPEFLTYFQNEAQLEKSRLLSDRFSAERPKGSFSTLEIQRTEQGDSAMYLCASSLGAVGGPQHFGDGTRLSIL.

This clonotype showed up just a few times. The gene calls are TRBV7-2 and TRBJ1-1; 7 nucleotides match TRBD1. Germline assignment: CDR1 SGHTA and CDR2 FQGNSA. Trimming at V came to 5 bases and at J to 4 bases, leaving 10 bases not matched to a gene. The CDR3 runs 15 residues. CDR3 sequence: CASSGPQGPPTEAFF. The CDR3 DNA sequence: TGTGCCAGCAGCGGCCCACAGGGGCCCCCCACTGAAGCTTTCTTT.

This clonotype was found a few times. The rearrangement uses TRBV6-2 or TRBV6-3 and TRBJ2-1, with D unclear. The CDR3 totals 11 residues. Trimming stripped 2 bases from V and 12 bases from J, with 8 bases between. Germline V gene sequence: CDR1 MNHEY, CDR2 SVGEGT. The CDR3 bases are TGTGCCAGCAGTTACAAGTCAGCGCAGTTCTTC. Translated: CASSYKSAQFF.

This clonotype has just a few counts. This chain connects TRBV10-3 to TRBJ2-1; the match to TRBD2 covers 13 bases. The ends lost 7 bases at V and 12 bases at J; junction bases unmatched: 6. Looked up from germline, CDR1 is ENHRY and CDR2 is SYGVKD. CDR3 size: 13 residues. The CDR3 coding sequence is TGTGCCATCACAACTAGCGGGAGGGGAGGGCAGTTCTTC. This encodes CAITTSGRGGQFF.

The genes are TRBV12-3 or TRBV12-4 and TRBJ2-7; 14 bases agree with TRBD2. The CDR3 contains 14 residues. The trim removed 5 bases at V and 6 bases at J, leaving 3 bases unmatched. The CDR3 coding sequence is TGTGCCAGCAGTGGACTAGCGGGGGGTCGCGAGCAGTACTTC. Translated, it gives CASSGLAGGREQYF.

The J gene is TRBJ2-5, the V gene TRBV5-6; TRBD1 aligns across 8 bases. The CDR3 has 15 residues. The trim removed 1 base at V and 4 bases at J, leaving 6 bases unmatched. Looked up from germline, CDR1 is SGHDT and CDR2 is YYEEEE. The CDR3 DNA follows: TGTGCCAGCAGCTTGCGGGGGACAGGCGGAGAGACCCAGTACTTC. It codes for CASSLRGTGGETQYF. Full variable domain (missing parts from reference TRBV5-6 and TRBJ2-5): DAGVTQSPTHLIKTRGQQVTLRCSPKSGHDTVSWYQQALGQGPQFIFQYYEEEERQRGNFPDRFSGHQFPNYSSELNVNALLLGDSALYLCASSLRGTGGETQYFGPGTRLLVL.

The chain has TRBV10-3 and TRBJ2-1, with D possibly TRBD2 on 6 matching bases. The CDR3 covers 16 residues. Germline CDR1 reads ENHRY; CDR2 reads SYGVKD. Trimming took off 7 bases at V and 3 bases at J, with 19 bases between the two ends. The CDR3 region has the DNA TGTGCCATCACGAAGCGGGCGGATCCTCTCTACAATGAGCAGTTCTTC. Translated: CAITKRADPLYNEQFF.

This clonotype was counted only a few times. The V gene is TRBV5-1, the J gene TRBJ2-5; 7 positions agree with TRBD1. The CDR3 covers 13 residues. Unmatched junction bases numbered 5, after V lost 4 bases and J lost 5 bases. CDR1 is SGHRS and CDR2 is YFSETQ in the germline V gene. This chain's CDR3 is CASSGRQGETQYF. For the CDR3, the DNA is TGCGCCAGCAGCGGTCGACAGGGTGAGACCCAGTACTTC.

Ten or more counts support this clonotype. The chain uses TRBV7-2 and TRBJ2-3, with TRBD2 identical over 7 bases. The CDR3 sequence is 14 residues long. In germline, CDR1 is SGHTA, CDR2 FQGNSA. The V and J ends lost 0 bases and 6 bases, in that order; junction bases with no gene match: 3. CDR3 bases: TGTGCCAGCAGCTTAGCCGGGCGGGGGGATACGCAGTATTTT. It translates to CASSLAGRGDTQYF.

V gene TRBV12-3 or TRBV12-4 combines with J gene TRBJ2-2; D possibly corresponds to TRBD2 (5 bases). This CDR3 is built from 15 residues. Deletions cut 5 bases from V and 1 base from J, with 11 bases between. The CDR3 loop reads CASSPRRGNTGELFF. The CDR3 DNA reads TGTGCCAGCAGTCCAAGACGGGGGAACACCGGGGAGCTGTTTTTT.

The count of this clonotype is one. The chain combines TRBV3-1 with TRBJ2-7, with no clear D. V was shortened by 3 bases and J by 5 bases, with 11 bases between the two germline ends. This CDR3 region has 13 residues. Per germline, CDR1 LGHDT and CDR2 YNNKEL (reference sequence). The CDR3 DNA is TGTGCCAGCAGCCAGGATCCAAAAGACGAGCAGTACTTC. Protein: CASSQDPKDEQYF.

CDR3 sequence reads: CSVRQGTSREQYF. As DNA, the CDR3 is TGCAGCGTGAGACAGGGAACATCGCGGGAGCAGTACTTC. The chain links TRBV29-1 to TRBJ2-7, with 7 positions matching TRBD1. V was clipped by 6 bases and J by 7 bases; unmatched bases: 12. Germline V gives CDR1 SQVTM, CDR2 ANQGSEA. The CDR3 consists of 13 residues.

Within the sample, this clonotype is medium-sized. This sequence joins TRBV12-3 or TRBV12-4 and TRBJ2-5; D not certain. Between the trimmed V and J ends, which lost 6 bases and 5 bases, there was a span of 10 bases. This CDR3 region has 12 residues. The CDR3 reads CASSPPWETQYF. The CDR3 region has the DNA TGTGCCAGCAGCCCGCCGTGGGAGACCCAGTACTTC.

This clonotype has just a few counts. The gene calls are TRBV2 and TRBJ2-5; D is undetermined. V lost 4 bases, J lost 5 bases, and 14 bases lay in between. The germline gives CDR1 SNHLY, CDR2 FYNNEI. This CDR3 has 14 residues. CDR3: CASSALAIGETQYF. The CDR3 DNA reads TGTGCCAGCAGTGCTTTAGCTATTGGGGAGACCCAGTACTTC. Using reference TRBV2 and TRBJ2-5 for the parts outside the CDR3, the full variable domain is EPEVTQTPSHQVTQMGQEVILRCVPISNHLYFYWYRQILGQKVEFLVSFYNNEISEKSEIFDDQFSVERPDGSNFTLKIRSTKLEDSAMYFCASSALAIGETQYFGPGTRLLVL.